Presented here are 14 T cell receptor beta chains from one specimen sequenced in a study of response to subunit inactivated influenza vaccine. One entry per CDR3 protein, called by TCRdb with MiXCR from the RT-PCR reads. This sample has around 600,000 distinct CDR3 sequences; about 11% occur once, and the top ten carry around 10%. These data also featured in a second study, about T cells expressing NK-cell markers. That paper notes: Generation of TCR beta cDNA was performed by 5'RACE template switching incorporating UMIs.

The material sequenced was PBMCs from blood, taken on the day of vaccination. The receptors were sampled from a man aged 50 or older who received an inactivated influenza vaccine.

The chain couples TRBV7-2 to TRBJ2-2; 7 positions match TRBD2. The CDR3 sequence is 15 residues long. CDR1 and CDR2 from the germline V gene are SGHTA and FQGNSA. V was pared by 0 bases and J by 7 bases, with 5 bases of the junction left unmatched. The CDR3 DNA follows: TGTGCCAGCAGCTTAGCGGGAGGGCCTGGCGGGGAGCTGTTTTTT. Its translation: CASSLAGGPGGELFF.

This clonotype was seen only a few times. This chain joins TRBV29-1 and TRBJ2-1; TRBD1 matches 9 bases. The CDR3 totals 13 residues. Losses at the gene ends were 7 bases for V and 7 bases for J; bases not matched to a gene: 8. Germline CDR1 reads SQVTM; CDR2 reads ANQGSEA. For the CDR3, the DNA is TGCAGCGGCACCGGGACAGGGTATAATGAGCAGTTCTTC. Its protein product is CSGTGTGYNEQFF.

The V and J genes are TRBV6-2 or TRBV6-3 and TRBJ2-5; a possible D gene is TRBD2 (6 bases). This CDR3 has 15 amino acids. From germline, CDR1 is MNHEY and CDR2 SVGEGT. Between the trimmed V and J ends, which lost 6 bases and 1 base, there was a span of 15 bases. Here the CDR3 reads CASSHVGGVQETQYF. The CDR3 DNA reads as TGTGCCAGCAGCCACGTTGGAGGGGTCCAAGAGACCCAGTACTTC.

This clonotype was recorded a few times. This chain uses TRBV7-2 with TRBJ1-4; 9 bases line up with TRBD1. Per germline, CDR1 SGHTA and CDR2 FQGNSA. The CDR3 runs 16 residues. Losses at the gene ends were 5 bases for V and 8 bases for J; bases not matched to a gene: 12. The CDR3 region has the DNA TGTGCCAGCAGCGGAAGACCGGGACAGGGACGGGAAAAACTGTTTTTT. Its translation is CASSGRPGQGREKLFF. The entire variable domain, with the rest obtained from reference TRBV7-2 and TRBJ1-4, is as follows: GAGVSQSPSNKVTEKGKDVELRCDPISGHTALYWYRQSLGQGLEFLIYFQGNSAPDKSGLPSDRFSAERTGGSVSTLTIQRTQQEDSAVYLCASSGRPGQGREKLFFGSGTQLSVL.

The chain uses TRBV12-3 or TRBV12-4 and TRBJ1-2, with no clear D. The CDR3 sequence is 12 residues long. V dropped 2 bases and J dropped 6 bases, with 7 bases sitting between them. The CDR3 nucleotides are TGTGCCAGCAGTTTATACCGGAATGGCTACACCTTC. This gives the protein CASSLYRNGYTF.

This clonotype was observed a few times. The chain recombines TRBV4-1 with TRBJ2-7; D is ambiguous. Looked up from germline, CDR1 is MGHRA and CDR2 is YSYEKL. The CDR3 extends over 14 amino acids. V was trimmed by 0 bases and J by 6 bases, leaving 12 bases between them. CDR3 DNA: TGCGCCAGCAGCCAAGACGTAACCTTTGGCGAGCAGTACTTC. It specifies CASSQDVTFGEQYF.

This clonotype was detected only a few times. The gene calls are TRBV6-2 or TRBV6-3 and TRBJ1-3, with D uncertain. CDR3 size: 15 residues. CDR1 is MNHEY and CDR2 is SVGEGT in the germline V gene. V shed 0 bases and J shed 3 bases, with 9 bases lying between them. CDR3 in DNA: TGTGCCAGCAGTTACTCTTCCTGGTATGGAAACACCATATATTTT. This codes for CASSYSSWYGNTIYF.

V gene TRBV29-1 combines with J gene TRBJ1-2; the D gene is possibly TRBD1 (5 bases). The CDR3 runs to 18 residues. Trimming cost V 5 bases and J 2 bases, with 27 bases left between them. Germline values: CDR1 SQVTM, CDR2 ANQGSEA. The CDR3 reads CSVFGWEAGEGLNYGYTF. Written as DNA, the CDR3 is TGCAGCGTTTTCGGCTGGGAGGCCGGGGAGGGACTGAACTATGGCTACACCTTC.

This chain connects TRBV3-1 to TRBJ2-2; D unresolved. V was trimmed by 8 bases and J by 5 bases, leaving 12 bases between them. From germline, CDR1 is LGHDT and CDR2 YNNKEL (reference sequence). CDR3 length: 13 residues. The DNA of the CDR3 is TGTGCCAGCCGAGCCGCGCCAACCGGGGAGCTGTTTTTT. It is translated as CASRAAPTGELFF.

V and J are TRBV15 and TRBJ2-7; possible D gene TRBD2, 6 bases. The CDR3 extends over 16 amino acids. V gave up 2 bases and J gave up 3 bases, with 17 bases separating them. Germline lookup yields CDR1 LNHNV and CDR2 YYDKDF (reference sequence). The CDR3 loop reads CATSRPGEKRNYEQYF. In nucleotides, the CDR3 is TGTGCCACCAGCAGACCGGGAGAAAAGAGGAACTACGAGCAGTACTTC. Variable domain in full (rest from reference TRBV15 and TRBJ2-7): DAMVIQNPRYQVTQFGKPVTLSCSQTLNHNVMYWYQQKSSQAPKLLFHYYDKDFNNEADTPDNFQSRRPNTSFCFLDIRSPGLGDTAMYLCATSRPGEKRNYEQYFGPGTRLTVT.

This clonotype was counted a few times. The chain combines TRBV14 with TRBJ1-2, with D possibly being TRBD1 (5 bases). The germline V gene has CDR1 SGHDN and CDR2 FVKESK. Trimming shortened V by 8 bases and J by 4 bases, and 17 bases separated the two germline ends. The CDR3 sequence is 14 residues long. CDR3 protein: CASGLQGDLYGYTF. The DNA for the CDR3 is TGTGCCAGCGGGCTTCAGGGAGACCTCTATGGCTACACCTTC.

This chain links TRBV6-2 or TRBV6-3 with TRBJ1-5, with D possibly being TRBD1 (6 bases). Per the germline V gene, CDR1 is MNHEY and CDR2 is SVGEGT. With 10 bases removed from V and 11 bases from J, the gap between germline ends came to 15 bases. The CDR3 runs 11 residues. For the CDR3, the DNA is TGTGCCAACAGGGCGATCAAGGCCCAGCATTTT. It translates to CANRAIKAQHF.

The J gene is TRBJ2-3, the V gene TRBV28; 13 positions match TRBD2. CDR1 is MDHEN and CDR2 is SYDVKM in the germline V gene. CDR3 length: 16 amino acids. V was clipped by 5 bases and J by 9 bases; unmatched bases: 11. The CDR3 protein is CASSPLLAGGPGTQYF. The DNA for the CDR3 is TGTGCCAGCAGTCCCCTACTAGCGGGAGGGCCCGGCACGCAGTATTTT.

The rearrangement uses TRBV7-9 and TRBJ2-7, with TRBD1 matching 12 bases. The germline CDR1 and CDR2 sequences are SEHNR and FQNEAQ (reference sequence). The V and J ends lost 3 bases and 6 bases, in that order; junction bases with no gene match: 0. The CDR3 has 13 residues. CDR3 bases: TGTGCCAGCAGCTTGGGACAGGGGGCCGAGCAGTACTTC. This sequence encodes CASSLGQGAEQYF.